This T cell receptor (beta chain) originates from a study of T cells in Graves' hyperthyroidism and ophthalmopathy. Trimming pared 5 bases from V and 10 bases from J, leaving 17 bases between. This CDR3 spans 13 amino acids. Germline-derived CDR1 and CDR2 are SNHLY and FYNNEI. The table lists this clonotype with many counts. RNA transcripts yielded amplified TCR beta CDR3 regions. In the first-round RT-PCR of the TCR CDR3, the HTBI primer set was used. TCRdb reanalysed the multiplex PCR reads using MiXCR and keeps one entry per CDR3 protein. The sample lists hundreds of thousands of distinct CDR3 sequences, approximately 14% occurring once. Ophthalmopathy in the patients scored at least 3 on Clinical Activity Score and at least 4 on NOSPECS grade, lasting under 3 months. Clinical symptoms, serum thyroxine, TRAb, thyroid ultrasound and orbital computed tomography established diagnosis.

The V gene is TRBV2, the J gene TRBJ1-1, with a possible D match to TRBD1 (5 bases). The sequence was collected from a woman aged 45 to 65 with Graves' ophthalmopathy. Sequencing was carried out using blood. The DNA for the CDR3 is TGTGCCAGCAGTTTAGGGACGGTGAAGGTAGCTTTCTTT. Protein: CASSLGTVKVAFF.